This T cell receptor beta chain was observed in a study of cytomegalovirus exposure and HLA in healthy donors (TCRdb year 2017). The study in broad terms: According to an earlier analysis of a few hundred of the donors, some 170 million T cells yielded some 120 million unique TCR beta sequences and roughly 280 Gb of sequence data. An early release covering roughly 640 HLA-typed donors comprised about 320 gigabases of sequencing data and about 90 million unique TCR sequences. Of the 398 genotyped donors, over 70% fell in the genetic ancestry cluster associated with self-reported Caucasian donors. The study aimed to test whether cataloging public T cell receptors could reveal signatures of past pathogen exposure. Using immunosequencing, the study profiled T cell repertoires from 666 subjects and related those repertoires to cytomegalovirus serostatus. A separate validation cohort of over 95 different subjects was used in addition to the roughly 700-subject first cohort. The study combined high-throughput TCR immunosequencing, statistical association of individual TCRs with disease status, and machine learning to predict cytomegalovirus infection status. To study patterns of TCR occurrence, a later analysis re-analyzed previously published TCR beta repertoires from around 700 donors and added high-resolution HLA genotyping. Rather than using new phenotypic data, the later analysis identified candidate immune exposures from TCR beta sequences and from how often those sequences occurred across donors. To decide whether each TCR beta V gene segment behaved as functional or pseudogenic, an earlier analysis of some 540 of the donors relied on high-throughput TCR beta sequencing. Alongside the repertoire data, information on donor age, sex, ethnicity and CMV serostatus was compiled. A later genetic analysis used genome-wide SNP genotypes for about three fifths of the 666 donors, treating that subset as a discovery cohort. Every repertoire in the discovery cohort had been generated on one and the same sequencing platform. HLA typing included class I and class II loci at four-digit resolution. Typing coverage differed by locus: A, B, C, DRB1 and DQB1 were typed in roughly 620-630 donors, DQA1 in around 500, DPA1 in roughly 590, and DPB1 in just under 480. Roughly five DR-DQ haplotypes were handled as single units for association and clustering, since linkage in the cohort was strong. On average, about 200,000 unique TCR beta nucleotide sequences were sequenced per donor among 398 genotyped donors of the cohort, with roughly a sixth of those sequences being non-productive. Beyond this particular receptor, the publication reports: In a later analysis, TCR association rates were found to vary across HLA loci, with the most associated TCRs seen for DRB1 alleles and the fewest for HLA-C alleles. Some IMGT-functional V segments, including TRBV6-2 and TRBV6-3, could not be distinguished by the 87-base-pair reads and were therefore excluded. The only immune exposure information available for the cohort was CMV serostatus. Compared with equally common non-associated chains, HLA-associated TCR beta chains in a later analysis were more clonally expanded and had lower generation probabilities. This cohort had only TCR beta chains sequenced, and the lack of alpha or paired-chain data limited which features could be detected. Three of the identified cytomegalovirus-associated TCR beta chains were confirmed in vitro to be specific for cytomegalovirus antigens. A cluster of highly shared sequence variants was judged likely to be a technical artifact of the sequencing pipeline. The earlier analysis of 587 of the donors excluded 15 to 20 rarely observed V segments, including chromosome 9 orphons, because counts were too low. According to a later analysis, most CMV-associated TCR beta chains appeared to be HLA-restricted, and the HLA associations seemed to be driven largely by CMV exposure. Because HLA typing was missing for some donors at each locus, association tests included only the typed subset. Sequencing depth was assumed to be roughly uniform across donors in the presence/absence analyses, though that assumption may not hold. Linkage disequilibrium might explain the correlated functional status among segregating V segments, but an unknown experimental factor could not be excluded. In a later genetic analysis, a missense DCLRE1C variant was associated with V-gene and J-gene trimming of TCR beta chains, and the association was replicated in an independent cohort. According to the authors, the approach could potentially be generalized to other disease states and immunological phenotypes. Strong co-occurrence of HLA alleles, especially DR and DQ, made assigning TCR associations to individual alleles difficult. In both the original and validation cohorts, the classifier was reported to diagnose cytomegalovirus status with high specificity and sensitivity. While some public TCRs were present in many individuals, most TCR sequences turned up only very rarely across donors. An earlier analysis of 587 of the donors showed that most TCR beta V segments appeared in productive rearrangements either about 90% or about 30% of the time, which broadly matched IMGT annotations. A further reported finding was that TCR beta sequences accurately predicted the HLA-A and HLA-B alleles for most subjects in the first cohort. In a later genetic analysis, fewer N-insertions in productive TCRs were reported among donors in an Asian-associated ancestry cluster than the roughly 700-donor mean. A total of around 150 TCR beta chains were listed by the study as associated with cytomegalovirus. In a later analysis, 16,951 TCR beta sequences were associated with specific HLA alleles at a false discovery rate of 0.05. In a later analysis, several top co-occurrence clusters were reported to appear linked to parvovirus B19, influenza, CMV and Epstein-Barr virus.

Remarks on this clone: Its antigen specificity is not known. The sample holds no much larger clone one base away, and base qualities are not on file.

To prepare the library, the immunoSEQ multiplex PCR assay was applied. For the multiplex PCR, a mixture combining 60 forward primers for TCR Vbeta segments and 13 reverse primers for TCR Jbeta segments was used. The CDR3 region of rearranged TCR beta genes was amplified from genomic DNA with a multiplex PCR assay. The amplified TCR beta libraries were sequenced on the Illumina HiSeq System as 87-base-pair reads. From the authors' description of their analysis: A later analysis counted approximately 84 million unique TCR beta chains across the 550 to 800 repertoires, and around 12 million of these chains were shared by at least two donors. Raw reads were error-corrected and collapsed into unique sequences with a nearest-neighbor algorithm that merged closely related sequences to remove PCR and sequencing errors. To assign V, D and J gene segments, CDR3 sequences were aligned to IMGT reference sequences. For a sequence to be retained, at least a six-nucleotide match to both a V gene segment and a J gene segment was required. Rearrangements were classified as productive when the CDR3 lacked stop codons and remained in frame with V and J, and all other rearrangements were classified as non-productive. Following IMGT convention, CDR3 was defined as the stretch from the second conserved V-encoded cysteine to the conserved J-encoded phenylalanine. The earlier analysis of a few hundred of the donors excluded any sequence lacking an unambiguous match to a single V gene segment. In an earlier analysis of approximately 590 of the donors, V segments were called functional above 56.7% productive rearrangements and were called segregating when the between-donor standard deviation exceeded 5%. A statistical classification framework was developed to diagnose cytomegalovirus status using the catalog of TCR beta chain sequences. In a later analysis, V and J genes were assigned by comparing TCR nucleotide sequences against IMGT/GENE-DB human TR gene sequences. In a later analysis, CDR3 sequences and most-parsimonious VDJ recombination scenarios were assigned using the TCRdist pipeline. A later analysis defined each TCR beta chain by its CDR3 amino acid sequence plus V-gene family, and excluded reads lacking a unique V-gene family. In a later analysis, around 600 highly shared, low-generation-probability nucleotide sequences were removed to address suspected cross-contamination and a sequencing artifact. For each public chain, a later analysis derived a clonal expansion index from normalized ranks of inferred template counts within each repertoire. Generation probabilities in a later analysis came from a VDJ recombination model fitted to out-of-frame rearrangements, and those results were checked against IGoR. In a later analysis, hypergeometric tests were used to score TCR-TCR, TCR-HLA and TCR-CMV co-occurrence, with a repertoire-size bias correction applied to TCR pairs. To estimate false discovery rates, a later analysis permuted the HLA or CMV assignments 20 times. In a later analysis, co-occurring TCRs were grouped using DBSCAN, and TCRdist sequence similarity was added for clustering within HLA-allele-positive subsets. Repertoires with fewer than 30,000 or more than 120,000 public chains were left out of co-occurrence clustering, as were five repertoires with anomalous nucleotide sharing. In TCRdb, the immuneACCESS table is reduced to in-frame sequences with V and J assigned. These tables do not hold every clone; where another copy was compared, an unresolved V gene accounts for under half, and the others remain unexplained. V, J and clone size are taken as reported in that table, and D and trimming were inferred from the DNA itself. This sample holds some 60,000 clones; around 82% were observed only once. The top ten clones comprise approximately 6% of the sample.

The cohort comprised fewer than 700 healthy bone marrow donors. All cohort members were sampled while nominally healthy, although unrecorded immune exposures were likely present. The donor was CMV seronegative and was included in the group of a few hundred seronegative cohort members. Each donor provided a peripheral blood sample, and peripheral blood mononuclear cells were used for TCR beta sequencing. The Qiagen DNeasy Blood Extraction Kit was used to extract genomic DNA from the blood cell samples. Per the germline V gene, MGHRA is the CDR1 and YSYEKL is the CDR2. The V and J ends are trimmed by 0 bases and 1 base, leaving 4 bases between them. Its CDR3 holds 14 amino acids, cysteine through phenylalanine. Just CDR3 DNA is preserved here, 42 bases in frame from base 1.

The specimen sequenced was PBMCs. The TCR was taken from a male donor in good health and CMV-seronegative. The chain employs TRBV4-1 and TRBJ2-1; the D gene identity is not certain. The encoded CDR3 is CASSQDRSYNEQFF. The sequenced DNA is TGCGCCAGCAGCCAAGACAGGTCCTACAATGAGCAGTTCTTC.